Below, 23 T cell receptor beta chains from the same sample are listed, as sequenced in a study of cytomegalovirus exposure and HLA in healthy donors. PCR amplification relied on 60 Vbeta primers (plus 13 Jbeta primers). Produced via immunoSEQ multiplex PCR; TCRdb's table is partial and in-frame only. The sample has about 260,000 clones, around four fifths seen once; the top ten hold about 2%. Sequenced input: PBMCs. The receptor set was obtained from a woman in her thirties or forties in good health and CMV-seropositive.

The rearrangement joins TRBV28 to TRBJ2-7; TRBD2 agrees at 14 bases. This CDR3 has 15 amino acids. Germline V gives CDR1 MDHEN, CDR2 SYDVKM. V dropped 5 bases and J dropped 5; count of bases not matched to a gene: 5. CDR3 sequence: CASSQTSGRAHEQYF. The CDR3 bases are TGTGCCAGCAGTCAGACTAGCGGGAGGGCCCACGAGCAGTACTTC. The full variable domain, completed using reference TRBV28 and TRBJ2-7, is DVKVTQSSRYLVKRTGEKVFLECVQDMDHENMFWYRQDPGLGLRLIYFSYDVKMKEKGDIPEGYSVSREKKERFSLILESASTNQTSMYLCASSQTSGRAHEQYFGPGTRLTVT.

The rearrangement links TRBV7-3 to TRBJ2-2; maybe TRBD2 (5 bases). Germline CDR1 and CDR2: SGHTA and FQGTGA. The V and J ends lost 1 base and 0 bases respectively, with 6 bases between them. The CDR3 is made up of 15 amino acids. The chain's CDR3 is CASSLSSANTGELFF. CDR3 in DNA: TGTGCCAGCAGCTTAAGTAGCGCGAACACCGGGGAGCTGTTTTTT. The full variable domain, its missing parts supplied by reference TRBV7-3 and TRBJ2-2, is GAGVSQTPSNKVTEKGKYVELRCDPISGHTALYWYRQSLGQGPEFLIYFQGTGAADDSGLPNDRFFAVRPEGSVSTLKIQRTERGDSAVYLCASSLSSANTGELFFGEGSRLTVL.

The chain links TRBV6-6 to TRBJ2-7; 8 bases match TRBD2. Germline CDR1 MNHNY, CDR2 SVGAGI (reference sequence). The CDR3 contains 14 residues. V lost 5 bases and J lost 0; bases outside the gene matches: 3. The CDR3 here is CASSLSGTSYEQYF. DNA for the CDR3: TGTGCCAGCAGTCTTAGCGGGACCTCCTACGAGCAGTACTTC.

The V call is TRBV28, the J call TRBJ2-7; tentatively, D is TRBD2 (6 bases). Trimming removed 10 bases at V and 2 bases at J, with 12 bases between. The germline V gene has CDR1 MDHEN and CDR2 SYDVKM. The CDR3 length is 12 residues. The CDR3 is CATGGGAYEQYF. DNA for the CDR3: TGTGCCACCGGCGGAGGGGCCTACGAGCAGTACTTC.

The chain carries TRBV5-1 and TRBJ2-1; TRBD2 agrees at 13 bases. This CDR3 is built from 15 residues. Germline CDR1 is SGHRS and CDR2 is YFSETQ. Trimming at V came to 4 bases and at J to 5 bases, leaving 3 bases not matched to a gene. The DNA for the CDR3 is TGCGCCAGCAGCGAACTAGCGGGAGGGCACAATGAGCAGTTCTTC. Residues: CASSELAGGHNEQFF.

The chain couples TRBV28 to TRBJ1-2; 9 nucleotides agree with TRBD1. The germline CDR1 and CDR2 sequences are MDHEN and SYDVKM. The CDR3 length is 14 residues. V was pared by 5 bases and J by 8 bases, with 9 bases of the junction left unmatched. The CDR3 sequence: CASSPLGDRVGYTF. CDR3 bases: TGTGCCAGCAGTCCTCTCGGGGACAGGGTAGGCTACACCTTC.

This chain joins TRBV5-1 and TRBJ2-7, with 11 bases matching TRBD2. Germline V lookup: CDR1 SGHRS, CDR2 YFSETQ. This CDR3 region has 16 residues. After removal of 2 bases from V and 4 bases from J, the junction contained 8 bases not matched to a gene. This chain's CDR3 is CASSFQPGLAEYEQYF. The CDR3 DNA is TGCGCCAGCAGCTTCCAACCGGGACTAGCGGAGTACGAGCAGTACTTC.

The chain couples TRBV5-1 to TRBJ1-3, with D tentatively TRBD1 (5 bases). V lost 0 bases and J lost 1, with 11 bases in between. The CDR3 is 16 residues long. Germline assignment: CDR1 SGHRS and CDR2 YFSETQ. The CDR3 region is CASSLGQKSSGNTIYF. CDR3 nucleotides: TGCGCCAGCAGCTTGGGACAGAAGAGTTCTGGAAACACCATATATTTT.

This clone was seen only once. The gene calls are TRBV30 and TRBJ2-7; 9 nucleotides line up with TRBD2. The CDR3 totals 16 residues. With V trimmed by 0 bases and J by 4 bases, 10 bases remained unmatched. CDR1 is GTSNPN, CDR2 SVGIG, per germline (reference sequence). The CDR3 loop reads CAWSVSPLAGWYEQYF. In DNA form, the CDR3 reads TGTGCCTGGAGTGTAAGTCCGCTAGCGGGATGGTACGAGCAGTACTTC.

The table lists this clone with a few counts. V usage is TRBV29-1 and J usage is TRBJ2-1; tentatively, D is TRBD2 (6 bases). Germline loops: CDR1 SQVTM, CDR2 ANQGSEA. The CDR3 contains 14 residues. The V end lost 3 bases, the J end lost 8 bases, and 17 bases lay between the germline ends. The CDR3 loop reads CSVEGSGEAHEQFF. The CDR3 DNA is TGCAGCGTTGAGGGGTCGGGGGAGGCGCATGAGCAGTTCTTC.

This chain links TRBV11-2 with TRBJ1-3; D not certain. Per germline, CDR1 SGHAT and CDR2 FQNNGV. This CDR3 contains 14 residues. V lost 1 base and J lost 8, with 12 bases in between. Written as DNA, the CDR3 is TGTGCCAGCAGCTTAGCGGATCCGAGGGACACCATATATTTT. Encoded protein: CASSLADPRDTIYF.

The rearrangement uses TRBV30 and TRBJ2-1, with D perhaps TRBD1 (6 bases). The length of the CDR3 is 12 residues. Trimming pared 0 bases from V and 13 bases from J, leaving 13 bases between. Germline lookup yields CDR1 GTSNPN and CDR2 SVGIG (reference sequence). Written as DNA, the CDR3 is TGTGCCTGGAGTGTCCCCAGGGGACCACAGTTCTTC. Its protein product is CAWSVPRGPQFF.

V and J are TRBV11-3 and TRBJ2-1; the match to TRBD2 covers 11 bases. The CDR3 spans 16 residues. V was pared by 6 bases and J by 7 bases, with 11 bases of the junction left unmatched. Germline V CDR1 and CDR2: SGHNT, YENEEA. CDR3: CASSSIGASGGNEQFF. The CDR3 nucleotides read TGTGCCAGCAGTTCAATCGGCGCTAGCGGGGGGAATGAGCAGTTCTTC.

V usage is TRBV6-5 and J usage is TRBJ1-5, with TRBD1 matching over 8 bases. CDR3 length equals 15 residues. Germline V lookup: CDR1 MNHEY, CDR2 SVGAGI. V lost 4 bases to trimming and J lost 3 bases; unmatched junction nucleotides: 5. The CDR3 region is CASSSTGALNQPQHF. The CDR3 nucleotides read TGTGCCAGCAGTTCGACAGGGGCCCTCAATCAGCCCCAGCATTTT.

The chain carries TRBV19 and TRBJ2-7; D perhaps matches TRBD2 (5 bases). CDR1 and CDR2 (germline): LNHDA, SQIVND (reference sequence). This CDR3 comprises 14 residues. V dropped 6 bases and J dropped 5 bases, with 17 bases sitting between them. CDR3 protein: CASRQEEGSHEQYF. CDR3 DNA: TGTGCCAGTAGGCAGGAGGAAGGGTCCCACGAGCAGTACTTC.

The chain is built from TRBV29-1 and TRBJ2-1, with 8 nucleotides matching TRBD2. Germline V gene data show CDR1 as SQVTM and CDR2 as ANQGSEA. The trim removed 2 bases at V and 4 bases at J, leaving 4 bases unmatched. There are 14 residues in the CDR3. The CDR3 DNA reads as TGCAGCGTTGAAAAGGGCGGGAGGTACAATGAGCAGTTCTTC. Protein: CSVEKGGRYNEQFF.

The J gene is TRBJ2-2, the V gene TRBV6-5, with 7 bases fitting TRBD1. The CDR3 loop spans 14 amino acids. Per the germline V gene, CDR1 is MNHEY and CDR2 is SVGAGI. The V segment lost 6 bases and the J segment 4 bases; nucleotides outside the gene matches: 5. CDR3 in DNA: TGTGCCAGCAGCTTAACAGGGGTCACCGGGGAGCTGTTTTTT. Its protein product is CASSLTGVTGELFF.

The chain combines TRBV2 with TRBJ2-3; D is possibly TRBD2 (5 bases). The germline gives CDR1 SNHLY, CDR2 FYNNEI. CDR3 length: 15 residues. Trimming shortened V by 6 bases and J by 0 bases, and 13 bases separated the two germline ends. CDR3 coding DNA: TGTGCCAGCAGCCAGACTACCGTTAGCACAGATACGCAGTATTTT. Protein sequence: CASSQTTVSTDTQYF.

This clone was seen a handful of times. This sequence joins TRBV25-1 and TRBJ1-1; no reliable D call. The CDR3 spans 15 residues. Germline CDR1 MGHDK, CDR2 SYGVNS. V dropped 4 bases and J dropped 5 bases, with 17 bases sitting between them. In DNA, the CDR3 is TGTGCCAGCAGTGTTTCGAGTTCGGTTAGAACTGAAGCTTTCTTT. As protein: CASSVSSSVRTEAFF. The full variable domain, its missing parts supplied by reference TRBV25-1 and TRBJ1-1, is EADIYQTPRYLVIGTGKKITLECSQTMGHDKMYWYQQDPGMELHLIHYSYGVNSTEKGDLSSESTVSRIRTEHFPLTLESARPSHTSQYLCASSVSSSVRTEAFFGQGTRLTVV.

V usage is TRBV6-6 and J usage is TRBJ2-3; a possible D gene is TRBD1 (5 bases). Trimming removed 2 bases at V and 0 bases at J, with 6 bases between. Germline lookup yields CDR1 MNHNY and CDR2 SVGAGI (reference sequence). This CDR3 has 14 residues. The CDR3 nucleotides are TGTGCCAGCAGTTACCGACAGAGCACAGATACGCAGTATTTT. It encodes CASSYRQSTDTQYF.

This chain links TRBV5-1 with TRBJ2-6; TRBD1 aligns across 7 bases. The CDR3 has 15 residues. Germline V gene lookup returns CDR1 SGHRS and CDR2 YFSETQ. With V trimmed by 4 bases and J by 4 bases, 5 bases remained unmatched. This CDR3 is CASSPQGSGANVLTF. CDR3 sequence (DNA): TGCGCCAGCAGCCCACAGGGGTCCGGGGCCAACGTCCTGACTTTC.

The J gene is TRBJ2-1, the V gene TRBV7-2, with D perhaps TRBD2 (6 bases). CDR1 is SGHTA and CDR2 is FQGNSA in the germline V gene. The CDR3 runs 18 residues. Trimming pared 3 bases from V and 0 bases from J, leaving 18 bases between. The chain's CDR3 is CASSFNVAGFSSYNEQFF. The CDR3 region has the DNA TGTGCCAGCAGCTTTAATGTGGCGGGATTTAGCTCCTACAATGAGCAGTTCTTC.

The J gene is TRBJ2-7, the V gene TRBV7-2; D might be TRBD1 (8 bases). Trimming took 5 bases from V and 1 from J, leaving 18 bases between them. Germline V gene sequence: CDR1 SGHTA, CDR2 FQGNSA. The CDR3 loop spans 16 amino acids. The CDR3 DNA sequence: TGTGCCAGCAGCCGCCAGGGGGCGGGGGCTTCCTACGAGCAGTACTTC. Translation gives CASSRQGAGASYEQYF.